Following are 3 T cell receptor beta chains from one sample sequenced in a study of blood T cell repertoires in COVID-19. Sequencing was performed with immunoSEQ multiplex PCR; in TCRdb, only in-frame clones are kept and a portion is missing. The sample lists over 90,000 clones, over 65% occurring once. Sequenced material: peripheral blood. Source of these receptors: a human donor in a cohort sampled during active COVID-19.

The chain recombines TRBV7-2 with TRBJ2-2, with D maybe TRBD2 (6 bases). CDR1 and CDR2 from the germline V gene are SGHTA and FQGNSA. V lost 4 bases to trimming and J lost 1 base, with 10 bases between them. The CDR3 is 15 residues long. The chain's CDR3 is CASSSTGGNTGELFF. DNA of the CDR3: TGTGCCAGCAGCTCGACCGGGGGGAACACCGGGGAGCTGTTTTTT.

The chain employs TRBV28 and TRBJ2-1; 7 bases align to TRBD1. The CDR3 contains 16 residues. J lost 4 bases, V lost 6 bases, and 12 bases had no gene match. Germline loops: CDR1 MDHEN, CDR2 SYDVKM. The CDR3 coding sequence is TGTGCCAGCAGGGCAGCCGGGACAGTTAATTACAATGAGCAGTTCTTC. Translating it yields CASRAAGTVNYNEQFF. The whole variable domain, filled in from reference TRBV28 and TRBJ2-1, reads DVKVTQSSRYLVKRTGEKVFLECVQDMDHENMFWYRQDPGLGLRLIYFSYDVKMKEKGDIPEGYSVSREKKERFSLILESASTNQTSMYLCASRAAGTVNYNEQFFGPGTRLTVL.

The rearrangement joins TRBV7-9 to TRBJ1-4; no firm D call. The ends were cut back, 5 bases at V and 1 base at J, with 11 bases in the middle. The CDR3 consists of 15 residues. Germline CDR1 is SEHNR and CDR2 is FQNEAQ (reference sequence). CDR3: CASSLSTKTNEKLFF. The CDR3 bases are TGTGCCAGCAGCCTCTCCACAAAAACTAATGAAAAACTGTTTTTT.